Listed here is a single T cell receptor (beta chain). The antigen is unknown. Each CDR3 protein is one row after TCRdb ran MiXCR on the 5' RACE reads. There are around 340,000 distinct CDR3 sequences in the sample; 13% to 15% occur only once, and under 25% lies in the top ten. Germline CDR1 and CDR2: SGHTA and FQGNSA. The CDR3 contains 15 residues. V gave up 1 base and J gave up 7 bases; unmatched junction bases: 7. The data were obtained in a study of T-cell memory formation after mild COVID-19. Study outcomes and limitations: Within pre-infection memory, some responding clones were found, suggesting cross-reactive memory joined. Largely, contracting CD4+ clones fell within CM and EM, and contracting CD8+ clones within EMRA.

The V and J genes are TRBV7-2 and TRBJ1-5; TRBD1 matches 7 bases. The sequenced sample consisted of PBMCs or a T cell subset sorted from them (not recorded which). The clonotype was recovered from a man aged 18 to 30 who had mild COVID-19 (a few samples of this study predate the infection). Cell type and time point are not known. The CDR3 protein is CASSLGTGLAQPQHF. The DNA of the CDR3 is TGTGCCAGCAGCTTAGGGACAGGCCTGGCCCAGCCCCAGCATTTT.